This T cell receptor beta chain stems from a study of blood T cell repertoires in COVID-19. The overall study: The origin of the acute and convalescent COVID-19 samples was the United States, Italy and Spain. T cells, B-cell-depleted T cells, or PBMCs provided the cDNA or gDNA that served as material.

The CDR3 totals 15 residues. V was pared by 7 bases and J by 5 bases, with 20 bases between. Per the germline V gene, CDR1 is SGHDN and CDR2 is FVKESK. Original processing notes: It was from reference gene primer amplification that nucleated cell counts were estimated. TCRdb's table, derived via immunoSEQ multiplex PCR, lists solely in-frame clones and lacks some. V, J and clone size reflect that table, while D and trimming were determined from the DNA. The profile shows around 100,000 clones, about 90% of them singletons. This clone has only a few counts. Specimen: peripheral blood. This chain joins TRBV14 and TRBJ1-1, with D possibly TRBD1 on 5 matching bases. The TCR sequence derives from a human donor in a cohort sampled during active COVID-19. In DNA form, the CDR3 reads TGTGCCAGCACCCCTACCCTTCAGGGTACGACTGAAGCTTTCTTT. This codes for CASTPTLQGTTEAFF.